The next 22 T cell receptor beta chains were all read from a single sample in a study of T cell responses to AZD1222 COVID-19 vaccine. Sequencing used immunoSEQ multiplex PCR; TCRdb keeps in-frame clones, though not all of them. The table has over 85,000 clones, over 85% seen once. This sample comprised peripheral blood, obtained on day 0 of AZD1222 vaccination. The origin of the receptors is an adult in good health.

This chain uses TRBV6-6 with TRBJ2-1; possibly TRBD2 for D (5 bases). Trimming removed 0 bases from V and 8 bases from J, with 14 bases in between. The CDR3 loop spans 15 amino acids. Germline V lookup: CDR1 MNHNY, CDR2 SVGAGI (reference sequence). CDR3 nucleotides: TGTGCCAGCAGTTACTCATCAGTGGGGAGCGATGAGCAGTTCTTC. It translates to CASSYSSVGSDEQFF.

The V call is TRBV2, the J call TRBJ1-1; a weak D match, TRBD1 (5 bases). V was pared by 6 bases and J by 7 bases, with 12 bases between. There are 12 residues in the CDR3. Germline V gene data show CDR1 as SNHLY and CDR2 as FYNNEI. CDR3: CASSLGAGEAFF. The CDR3 DNA sequence: TGTGCCAGCAGCCTTGGGGCGGGTGAAGCTTTCTTT.

The chain links TRBV19 to TRBJ2-3; D gene ambiguous. V dropped 9 bases and J dropped 0 bases, with 10 bases sitting between them. Germline values: CDR1 LNHDA, CDR2 SQIVND (reference sequence). This CDR3 is built from 13 residues. The CDR3 DNA follows: TGTGCCAGAGGTCCTCCTAGCACAGATACGCAGTATTTT. Translation gives CARGPPSTDTQYF.

The V and J genes are TRBV27 and TRBJ2-1, with TRBD2 as a possible D gene (6 bases). Trimming pared 5 bases from V and 10 bases from J, leaving 24 bases between. Germline CDR1 and CDR2: MNHEY and SMNVEV (reference sequence). The length of the CDR3 is 16 residues. The CDR3: CASSLAPGLQMGEQFF. CDR3 bases: TGTGCCAGCAGTCTTGCCCCGGGACTCCAAATGGGGGAGCAGTTCTTC.

The chain uses TRBV12-3 or TRBV12-4 and TRBJ2-7; D call uncertain. V shed 3 bases and J shed 2 bases, with 8 bases lying between them. This CDR3 contains 13 residues. The CDR3 is CASSLTGTYEQYF. The CDR3 nucleotides are TGTGCCAGCAGTTTGACCGGAACCTACGAGCAGTACTTC.

The CDR3 DNA follows: TGTGCCAGCAGCCCCAGGAGCGGAGGGGGAAACACCATATATTTT. Its translation is CASSPRSGGGNTIYF. This chain uses TRBV11-2 with TRBJ1-3; D is unclear. V gave up 5 bases and J gave up 4 bases, with 15 bases separating them. CDR3 size: 15 residues. Germline CDR1 and CDR2: SGHAT and FQNNGV.

The CDR3 nucleotides are TGTGCCAGCAGCTTGTCTTTAGGGGCCGACCAACTGTTTTTT. It specifies CASSLSLGADQLFF. The chain combines TRBV5-5 with TRBJ1-4, with D possibly TRBD1 on 5 matching bases. The CDR3 has 14 residues. Germline V gene data show CDR1 as SGHKS and CDR2 as YYEKEE (reference sequence). The V and J ends lost 1 base and 12 bases respectively, with 16 bases between them. The full variable domain, rest sourced from reference TRBV5-5 and TRBJ1-4, is DAGVTQSPTHLIKTRGQQVTLRCSPISGHKSVSWYQQVLGQGPQFIFQYYEKEERGRGNFPDRFSARQFPNYSSELNVNALLLGDSALYLCASSLSLGADQLFFGSGTQLSVL.

The chain employs TRBV4-2 and TRBJ1-4, with D hard to call. Germline V gives CDR1 LGHNA, CDR2 YNFKEQ. The CDR3 consists of 15 residues. Trimming cost V 0 bases and J 4 bases, with 9 bases left between them. The CDR3 nucleotides read TGTGCCAGCAGCCAAGAGAAAGGACTTAATGAAAAACTGTTTTTT. Translating it yields CASSQEKGLNEKLFF.

Here the CDR3 DNA reads TGTGCCATCAGTGGGAGACAGGGAGTAGCTGAAGCTTTCTTT. Amino acid sequence: CAISGRQGVAEAFF. The chain recombines TRBV10-3 with TRBJ1-1, with 7 bases fitting TRBD1. This CDR3 contains 14 residues. V was clipped by 4 bases and J by 6 bases; unmatched bases: 8. Germline CDR1 and CDR2: ENHRY and SYGVKD.

J is TRBJ2-2 and V is TRBV6-5; D is tentatively TRBD1 or TRBD2 (5 bases each). CDR1 is MNHEY and CDR2 is SVGAGI in the germline V gene. This CDR3 has 15 residues. The germline V and J ends were trimmed by 2 bases and 3 bases, with 10 bases remaining between them. The CDR3 reads CASSYRGLDTGELFF. CDR3 in DNA: TGTGCCAGCAGTTACCGGGGCCTGGACACCGGGGAGCTGTTTTTT.

The chain uses TRBV6-2 or TRBV6-3 and TRBJ1-2; D unresolved. This CDR3 comprises 12 residues. In germline, CDR1 is MNHEY, CDR2 SVGEGT. V lost 0 bases, J lost 4 bases, and 3 bases lay in between. In DNA, the CDR3 is TGTGCCAGCAGTTACTCGGGCTATGGCTACACCTTC. The encoded protein is CASSYSGYGYTF.

V is TRBV5-1 and J is TRBJ2-7, with unresolved D. Per germline, CDR1 SGHRS and CDR2 YFSETQ. There are 11 residues in the CDR3. V was pared by 5 bases and J by 3 bases, with 6 bases between. CDR3: CASRKDYEQYF. CDR3 DNA sequence: TGCGCCAGCAGAAAAGACTACGAGCAGTACTTC.

V is TRBV29-1 and J is TRBJ2-7, with D perhaps TRBD1 (6 bases). The germline V gene has CDR1 SQVTM and CDR2 ANQGSEA. V lost 5 bases, J lost 4 bases, and 15 bases lay in between. This CDR3 has 13 residues. As DNA, the CDR3 is TGCAGCGTTTCAGGGGTCCTAACTTACGAGCAGTACTTC. Amino acid sequence: CSVSGVLTYEQYF.

The chain links TRBV6-5 to TRBJ1-1; weak D call: TRBD1 (5 bases). The CDR3 is 15 amino acids. Trimming shortened V by 7 bases and J by 5 bases, and 20 bases separated the two germline ends. The germline CDR1 and CDR2 sequences are MNHEY and SVGAGI. The CDR3 DNA sequence: TGTGCCAGCAAGGCGCAGGGAAGTTCGGGGACTGAAGCTTTCTTT. Translating it yields CASKAQGSSGTEAFF.

The V and J genes are TRBV19 and TRBJ2-7; weak D call: TRBD2 (5 bases). Germline CDR1 and CDR2: LNHDA and SQIVND (reference sequence). CDR3 length: 14 residues. Trimming took 5 bases from V and 3 from J, leaving 14 bases between them. CDR3 in amino acids: CASSPGRGVYEQYF. DNA for the CDR3: TGTGCCAGTAGTCCCGGTCGGGGAGTCTACGAGCAGTACTTC.

This chain connects TRBV28 to TRBJ2-1; 10 bases match TRBD1. Germline lookup yields CDR1 MDHEN and CDR2 SYDVKM. V lost 6 bases to trimming and J lost 4 bases; unmatched junction nucleotides: 6. This CDR3 region has 15 residues. In DNA, the CDR3 is TGTGCCAGCAGCCCCGGGACAGGGGAATACAATGAGCAGTTCTTC. This encodes CASSPGTGEYNEQFF. Full variable domain (missing parts from reference TRBV28 and TRBJ2-1): DVKVTQSSRYLVKRTGEKVFLECVQDMDHENMFWYRQDPGLGLRLIYFSYDVKMKEKGDIPEGYSVSREKKERFSLILESASTNQTSMYLCASSPGTGEYNEQFFGPGTRLTVL.

J is TRBJ2-7 and V is TRBV5-5, with D possibly TRBD1 on 5 matching bases. The CDR3 is 15 amino acids. The V gene's germline CDR1 is SGHKS and CDR2 YYEKEE (reference sequence). V gave up 1 base and J gave up 4 bases, with 15 bases separating them. DNA for the CDR3: TGTGCCAGCAGCTTGAATGCGCCAGGGCTGTACGAGCAGTACTTC. It specifies CASSLNAPGLYEQYF.

The chain couples TRBV7-9 to TRBJ1-6; no clear D. V lost 0 bases, J lost 5 bases, and 11 bases lay in between. This CDR3 is built from 16 residues. Germline V gene sequence: CDR1 SEHNR, CDR2 FQNEAQ (reference sequence). The CDR3 DNA reads as TGTGCCAGCAGCTTAGCGGCGGGGTTCGATAATTCACCCCTCCACTTT. Protein product: CASSLAAGFDNSPLHF.

This chain joins TRBV19 and TRBJ1-6, with D uncertain. The CDR3 spans 14 residues. V gave up 6 bases and J gave up 5 bases, with 11 bases separating them. Germline CDR1 LNHDA, CDR2 SQIVND (reference sequence). The DNA for the CDR3 is TGTGCCAGTAGCCGAGATTTGGATAATTCACCCCTCCACTTT. This gives the protein CASSRDLDNSPLHF.

The table lists this clone with many counts. The chain uses TRBV6-5 and TRBJ2-3; the D gene is possibly TRBD2 (6 bases). The CDR3 length is 16 residues. V was cut by 0 bases and J by 4 bases, with 14 bases left in between. Germline V gives CDR1 MNHEY, CDR2 SVGAGI. CDR3 residues: CASSYSGGSGSDTQYF. DNA of the CDR3: TGTGCCAGCAGTTACTCTGGGGGGAGTGGGTCAGATACGCAGTATTTT.

The chain links TRBV27 to TRBJ2-1; the D is unclear. With 2 bases removed from V and 2 bases from J, the gap between germline ends came to 4 bases. CDR1 is MNHEY, CDR2 SMNVEV, per germline (reference sequence). The CDR3 is 13 residues long. The CDR3 loop is CASSLGTYNEQFF. CDR3 sequence (DNA): TGTGCCAGCAGTTTAGGGACCTACAATGAGCAGTTCTTC.

For this clone: At the DNA level, this CDR3 is encoded by other sequences in the same sample as well. V and J are TRBV18 and TRBJ1-2; D unclear. V shed 2 bases and J shed 3 bases, with 4 bases lying between them. Germline V gene lookup returns CDR1 KGHSH and CDR2 LQKENI. This CDR3 spans 12 amino acids. The CDR3 sequence is CASSPRDYGYTF. The CDR3 region has the DNA TGTGCCAGCTCACCAAGGGACTATGGCTACACCTTC.